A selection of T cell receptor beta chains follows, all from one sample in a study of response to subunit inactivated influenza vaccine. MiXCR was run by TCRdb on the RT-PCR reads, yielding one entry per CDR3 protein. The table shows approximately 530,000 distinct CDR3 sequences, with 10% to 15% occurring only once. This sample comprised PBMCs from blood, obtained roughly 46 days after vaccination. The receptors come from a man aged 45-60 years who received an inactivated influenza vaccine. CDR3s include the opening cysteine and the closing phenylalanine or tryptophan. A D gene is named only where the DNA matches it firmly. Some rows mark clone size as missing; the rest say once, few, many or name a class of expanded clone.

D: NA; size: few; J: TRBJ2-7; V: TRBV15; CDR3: CATSGLLKHHSYEQYF; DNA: TGTGCCACCAGCGGCTTACTCAAACACCACTCCTACGAGCAGTACTTC
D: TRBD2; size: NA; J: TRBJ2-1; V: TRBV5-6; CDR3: CASSKPPGLAGGKRNEQFF; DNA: TGTGCCAGCAGCAAGCCCCCGGGACTAGCGGGGGGGAAAAGGAATGAGCAGTTCTTC
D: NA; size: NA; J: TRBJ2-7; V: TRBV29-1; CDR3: CSVGTGRYEQYF; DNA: TGCAGCGTCGGAACAGGGAGGTACGAGCAGTACTTC
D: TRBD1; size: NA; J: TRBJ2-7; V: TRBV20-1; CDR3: CSARGLEDRVPYEQYF; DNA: TGCAGTGCTAGGGGCTTAGAGGACAGGGTCCCCTACGAGCAGTACTTC
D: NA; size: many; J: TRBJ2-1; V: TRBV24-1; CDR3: CATSDFTGKGDNEQFF; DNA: TGTGCCACCAGTGATTTTACAGGGAAAGGGGACAATGAGCAGTTCTTC
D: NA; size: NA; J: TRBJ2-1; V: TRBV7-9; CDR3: CASSLQYEQFF; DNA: TGTGCCAGCAGCTTGCAGTATGAGCAGTTCTTC
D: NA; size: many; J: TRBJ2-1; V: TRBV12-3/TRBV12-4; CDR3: CASSLLAYNEQFF; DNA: TGTGCCAGCAGTTTATTAGCGTACAATGAGCAGTTCTTC
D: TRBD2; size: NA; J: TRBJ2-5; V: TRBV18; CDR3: CASSPLAGGPVETQYF; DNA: TGTGCCAGCTCACCACTAGCGGGAGGGCCCGTTGAGACCCAGTACTTC
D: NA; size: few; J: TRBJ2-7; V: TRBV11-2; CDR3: CASSLGEGVAYEQYF; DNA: TGTGCCAGCAGCTTAGGGGAGGGGGTGGCCTACGAGCAGTACTTC
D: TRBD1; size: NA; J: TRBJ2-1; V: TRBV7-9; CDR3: CASSLAWTGDNEQFF; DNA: TGTGCCAGCAGCTTAGCCTGGACAGGGGACAATGAGCAGTTCTTC
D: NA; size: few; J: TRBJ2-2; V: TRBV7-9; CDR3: CASSLDFPSRLAELFF; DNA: TGTGCCAGCAGCTTAGATTTCCCAAGTAGATTGGCGGAGCTGTTTTTT
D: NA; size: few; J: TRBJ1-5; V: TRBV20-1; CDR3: CSAPGGSGTYQPQHF; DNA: TGCAGTGCTCCCGGTGGGTCGGGGACTTATCAGCCCCAGCATTTT
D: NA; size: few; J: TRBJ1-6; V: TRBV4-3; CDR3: CASSQGGLSSYNSPLHF; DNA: TGCGCCAGCAGCCAAGGGGGACTAAGCTCCTATAATTCACCCCTCCACTTT
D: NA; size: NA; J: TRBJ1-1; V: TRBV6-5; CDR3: CASSWFGQGDGAFF; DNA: TGTGCCAGCAGTTGGTTTGGGCAGGGCGATGGAGCTTTCTTT
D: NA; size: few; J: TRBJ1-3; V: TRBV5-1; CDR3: CASSTGQMDTIYF; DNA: TGCGCCAGCAGCACCGGACAGATGGACACCATATATTTT
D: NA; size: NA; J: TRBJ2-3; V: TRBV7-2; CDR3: CASSLGAGRTDTQYF; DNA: TGTGCCAGCAGCTTAGGCGCTGGCCGAACAGATACGCAGTATTTT
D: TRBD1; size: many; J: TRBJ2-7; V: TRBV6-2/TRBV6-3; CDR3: CASREGQAYEQYF; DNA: TGTGCCAGCAGAGAGGGACAGGCCTACGAGCAGTACTTC
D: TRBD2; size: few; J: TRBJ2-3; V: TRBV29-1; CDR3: CSVKGGAGGPGDTQYF; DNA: TGCAGCGTTAAAGGGGGAGCGGGAGGGCCGGGAGATACGCAGTATTTT
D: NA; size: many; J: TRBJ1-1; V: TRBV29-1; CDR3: CSGRQVMNTEAFF; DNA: TGCAGCGGGAGACAGGTCATGAACACTGAAGCTTTCTTT
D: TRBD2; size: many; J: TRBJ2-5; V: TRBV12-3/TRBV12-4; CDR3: CASSASGLAGVETQYF; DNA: TGTGCCAGCAGCGCCTCGGGACTAGCGGGAGTTGAGACCCAGTACTTC
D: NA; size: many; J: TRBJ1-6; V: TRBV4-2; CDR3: CASSPRDTYNSPLHF; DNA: TGTGCCAGCAGCCCCCGGGACACCTATAATTCACCCCTCCACTTT
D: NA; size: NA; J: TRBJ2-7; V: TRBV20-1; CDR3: CSARHVSSYEQYF; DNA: TGCAGTGCTCGACATGTAAGCTCCTACGAGCAGTACTTC
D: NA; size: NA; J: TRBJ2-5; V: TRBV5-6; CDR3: CASSLFGPSKKETQYF; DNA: TGTGCCAGCAGCTTGTTTGGGCCGAGCAAAAAAGAGACCCAGTACTTC
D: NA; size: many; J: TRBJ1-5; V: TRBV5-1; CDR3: CASSELGGSNQPQHF; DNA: TGCGCCAGCAGCGAACTAGGTGGTAGCAATCAGCCCCAGCATTTT
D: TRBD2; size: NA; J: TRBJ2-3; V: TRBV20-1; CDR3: CSPLAGGYPDTQYF; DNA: TGCAGTCCACTAGCGGGAGGATATCCAGATACGCAGTATTTT
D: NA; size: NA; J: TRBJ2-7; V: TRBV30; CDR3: CAWSVGRRNEQYF; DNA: TGTGCCTGGAGTGTGGGAAGGCGAAACGAGCAGTACTTC
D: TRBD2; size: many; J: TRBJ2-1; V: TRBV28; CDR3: CASSQSGGDNEQFF; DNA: TGTGCCAGCAGTCAAAGCGGGGGGGACAATGAGCAGTTCTTC
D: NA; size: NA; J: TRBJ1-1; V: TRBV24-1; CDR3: CATSDRYRAFF; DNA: TGTGCCACCAGTGACCGATACCGCGCTTTCTTT
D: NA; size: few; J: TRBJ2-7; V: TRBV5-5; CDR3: CASSPQGTSSYEQYF; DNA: TGTGCCAGCAGCCCACAGGGAACTTCGTCCTACGAGCAGTACTTC
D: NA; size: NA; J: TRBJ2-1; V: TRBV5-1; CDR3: CASIGDTRYNEQFF; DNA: TGCGCCAGCATTGGAGATACCCGATACAATGAGCAGTTCTTC
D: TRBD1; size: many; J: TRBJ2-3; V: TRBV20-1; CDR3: CSASGQGWTDTQYF; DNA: TGCAGTGCCAGCGGACAGGGCTGGACAGATACGCAGTATTTT
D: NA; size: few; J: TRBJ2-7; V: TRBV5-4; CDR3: CASSYGERVYEQYF; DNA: TGTGCCAGCAGCTACGGGGAGCGGGTCTACGAGCAGTACTTC
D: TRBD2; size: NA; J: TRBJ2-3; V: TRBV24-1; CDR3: CATSGGQPTAAGGPKTDTQYF; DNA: TGTGCCACCAGTGGTGGACAGCCGACGGCAGCGGGAGGGCCGAAAACAGATACGCAGTATTTT
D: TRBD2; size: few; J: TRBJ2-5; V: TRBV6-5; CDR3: CASSYSSSGGSETQYF; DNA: TGTGCCAGCAGTTACTCGTCTAGCGGGGGTTCGGAGACCCAGTACTTC
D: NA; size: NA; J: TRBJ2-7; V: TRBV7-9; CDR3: CASRGIPSPEQYF; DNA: TGTGCCAGCAGAGGGATCCCTAGCCCCGAGCAGTACTTC
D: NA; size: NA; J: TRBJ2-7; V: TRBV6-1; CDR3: CASSRGLGEGEQYF; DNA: TGTGCCAGCAGCCGGGGACTCGGAGAAGGCGAGCAGTACTTC
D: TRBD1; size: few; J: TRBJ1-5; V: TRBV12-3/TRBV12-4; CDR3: CASSASVGQGRGSNQPQHF; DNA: TGTGCCAGCAGTGCCTCCGTAGGACAGGGAAGGGGGAGCAATCAGCCCCAGCATTTT
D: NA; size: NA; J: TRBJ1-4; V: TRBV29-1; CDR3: CSVSATNEKLFF; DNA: TGCAGCGTTTCAGCAACTAATGAAAAACTGTTTTTT
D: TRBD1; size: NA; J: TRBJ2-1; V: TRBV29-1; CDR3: CSVFQEPGQVRSYNEQFF; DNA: TGCAGCGTTTTCCAAGAACCGGGACAGGTCCGATCCTACAATGAGCAGTTCTTC
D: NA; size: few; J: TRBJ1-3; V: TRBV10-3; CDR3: CAISESPRNTIYF; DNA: TGTGCCATCAGTGAGTCCCCTCGAAACACCATATATTTT
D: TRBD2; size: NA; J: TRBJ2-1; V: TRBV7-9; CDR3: CASSAILAGGYNEQFF; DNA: TGTGCCAGCAGCGCCATACTAGCGGGAGGCTACAATGAGCAGTTCTTC
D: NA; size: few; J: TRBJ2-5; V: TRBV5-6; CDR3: CASSLITGDDPETQYF; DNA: TGTGCCAGCAGCTTGATTACAGGCGACGATCCGGAGACCCAGTACTTC
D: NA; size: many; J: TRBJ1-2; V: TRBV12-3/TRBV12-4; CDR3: CASSLGVGYTF; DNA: TGTGCCAGCAGTTTGGGGGTCGGCTACACCTTC
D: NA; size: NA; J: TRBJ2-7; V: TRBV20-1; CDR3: CSARDQARPAYEQYF; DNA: TGCAGTGCTAGAGATCAGGCTAGACCTGCCTACGAGCAGTACTTC
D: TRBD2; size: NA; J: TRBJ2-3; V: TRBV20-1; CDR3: CSPIGLAGHTDTQYF; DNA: TGCAGTCCTATAGGACTAGCGGGACACACAGATACGCAGTATTTT
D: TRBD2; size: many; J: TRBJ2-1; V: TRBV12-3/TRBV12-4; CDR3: CASSPRGSGRNEQFF; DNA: TGTGCCAGCAGCCCCAGGGGTAGCGGGAGAAATGAGCAGTTCTTC
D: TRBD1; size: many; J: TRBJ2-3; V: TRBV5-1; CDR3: CASSVTGTGGSDTQYF; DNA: TGCGCCAGCAGCGTAACCGGGACAGGGGGCTCAGATACGCAGTATTTT
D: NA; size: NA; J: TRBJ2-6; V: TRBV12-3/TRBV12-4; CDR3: CASSDWDPLGWANVLTF; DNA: TGTGCCAGCAGCGACTGGGACCCTCTCGGCTGGGCCAACGTCCTGACTTTC
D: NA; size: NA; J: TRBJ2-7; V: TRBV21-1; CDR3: CASSKNRGLYEQYF; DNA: TGTGCCAGCAGCAAAAACAGGGGGCTTTACGAGCAGTACTTC
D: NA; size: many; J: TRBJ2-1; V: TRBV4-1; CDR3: CASSQDLLLRERYNEQFF; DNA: TGCGCCAGCAGCCAAGATTTACTGTTGAGGGAGCGCTACAATGAGCAGTTCTTC
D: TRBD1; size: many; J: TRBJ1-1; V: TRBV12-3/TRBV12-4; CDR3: CASSFNPTGGGSILNTEAFF; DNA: TGTGCCAGCAGTTTCAACCCCACAGGGGGAGGATCAATATTGAACACTGAAGCTTTCTTT
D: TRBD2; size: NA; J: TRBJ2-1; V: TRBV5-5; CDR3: CASSLAGNSYNEQFF; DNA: TGTGCCAGCAGTTTAGCGGGCAACTCCTACAATGAGCAGTTCTTC
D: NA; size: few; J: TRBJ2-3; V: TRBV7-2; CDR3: CASSLMAWTQGTDTQYF; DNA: TGTGCCAGCAGCTTAATGGCGTGGACCCAAGGGACAGATACGCAGTATTTT